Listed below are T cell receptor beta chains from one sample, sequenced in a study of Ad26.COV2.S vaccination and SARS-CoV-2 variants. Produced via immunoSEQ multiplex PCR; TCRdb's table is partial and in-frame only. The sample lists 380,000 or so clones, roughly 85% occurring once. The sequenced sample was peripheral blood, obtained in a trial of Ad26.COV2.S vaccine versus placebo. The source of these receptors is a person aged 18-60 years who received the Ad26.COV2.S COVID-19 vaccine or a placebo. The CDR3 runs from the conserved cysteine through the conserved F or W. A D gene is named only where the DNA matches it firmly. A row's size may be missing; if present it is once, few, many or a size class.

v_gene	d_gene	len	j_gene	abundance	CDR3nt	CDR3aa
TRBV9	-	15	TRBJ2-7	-	TGTGCCAGCAGCATCCTCTCTGGACGGGTCCACGAGCAGTACTTC	CASSILSGRVHEQYF
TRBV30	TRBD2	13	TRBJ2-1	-	TGTGCCTGGCTGGCGGGAGGGCCCAATGAGCAGTTCTTC	CAWLAGGPNEQFF
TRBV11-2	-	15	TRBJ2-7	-	TGTGCCAGCAGCTTAGAGCCCTTGAGCTCCTACGAGCAGTACTTC	CASSLEPLSSYEQYF
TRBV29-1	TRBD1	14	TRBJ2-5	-	TGCAGCGTGAGGACAGGGGAGAGCCAAGAGACCCAGTACTTC	CSVRTGESQETQYF
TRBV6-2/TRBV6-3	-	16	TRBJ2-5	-	TGTGCCAGCAGTTACGTGGCGGGGCAGTACCAAGAGACCCAGTACTTC	CASSYVAGQYQETQYF
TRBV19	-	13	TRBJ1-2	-	TGTGCCGGGGGTACGGGACTCGGGCGTGGCTACACCTTC	CAGGTGLGRGYTF
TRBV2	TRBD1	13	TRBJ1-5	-	TGTGCCAGCAGTGTAACAGGGGAACAGCCCCAGCATTTT	CASSVTGEQPQHF
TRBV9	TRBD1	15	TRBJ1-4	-	TGTGCCAGCAATCCAGGGGGTGCTGCTAATGAAAAACTGTTTTTT	CASNPGGAANEKLFF
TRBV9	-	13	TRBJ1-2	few	TGTGCCAGCAGCGTTACTACAGGGTACGGCTACACCTTC	CASSVTTGYGYTF
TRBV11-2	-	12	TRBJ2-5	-	TGTGCCAGCGGCAGGGATCGGGAGACCCAGTACTTC	CASGRDRETQYF
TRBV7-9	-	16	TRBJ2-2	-	TGTGCCAGCAGCGGCTATAGGTCCGGGAAGGCCGGGGAGCTGTTTTTT	CASSGYRSGKAGELFF
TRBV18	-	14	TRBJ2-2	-	TGTGCCAGCTCACCAAAAACGAACACCGGGGAGCTGTTTTTT	CASSPKTNTGELFF
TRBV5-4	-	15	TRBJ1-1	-	TGTGCCAGCAGCCCGACGGACAGTAGGAACACTGAAGCTTTCTTT	CASSPTDSRNTEAFF
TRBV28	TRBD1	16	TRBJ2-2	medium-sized	TGTGCCAGCAGTTCATCAGAAAACAGGGGCACCGGGGAGCTGTTTTTT	CASSSSENRGTGELFF
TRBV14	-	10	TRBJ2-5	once	TGTGCCGGTGTCTTGAATACCCAGTACTTC	CAGVLNTQYF
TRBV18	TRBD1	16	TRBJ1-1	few	TGTGCCAGCTCACCACCCCCGACAGGGACGGGCACTGAAGCTTTCTTT	CASSPPPTGTGTEAFF
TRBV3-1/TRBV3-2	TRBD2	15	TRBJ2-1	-	TGTGCCAGCAGCCAAGGTTCTAGCGGGAGGTATGAGCAGTTCTTC	CASSQGSSGRYEQFF
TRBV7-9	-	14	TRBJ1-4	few	TGTGCCAGCAGCTTAGCTTCTGGCGGCGAAAAACTGTTTTTT	CASSLASGGEKLFF